Presented here are 20 T cell receptor beta chains from one specimen sequenced in a study of PD-1 blockade in classical Hodgkin lymphoma. Data came from immunoSEQ multiplex PCR; TCRdb stores just in-frame clones and leaves some out. The sample consists of roughly 41,000 clones, 85% to 90% of them appearing once. All the patients suffered relapse after autologous stem cell transplantation, and brentuximab vedotin exposure differed. Sequencing used peripheral blood mononuclear cells (PBMCs), obtained before the second cycle of nivolumab. These receptors came from a human donor with classical Hodgkin lymphoma.

The chain has TRBV2 and TRBJ1-4, with D tentatively TRBD1 (6 bases). The CDR3 has 15 residues. Germline assignment: CDR1 SNHLY and CDR2 FYNNEI. Deletions cut 2 bases from V and 5 bases from J, with 12 bases between. The CDR3 DNA reads as TGTGCCAGCAGTGAAACGGGGGCGCTCAATGAAAAACTGTTTTTT. Translating gives CASSETGALNEKLFF.

This clone was found once. The CDR3 spells CASSPQAPQNTGELFF. DNA for the CDR3: TGTGCCAGCTCACCCCAGGCGCCTCAGAACACCGGGGAGCTGTTTTTT. V and J are TRBV18 and TRBJ2-2; D not resolved. V lost 3 bases and J lost 1, with 12 bases in between. Germline V gives CDR1 KGHSH, CDR2 LQKENI. This CDR3 region has 16 residues.

J is TRBJ2-1 and V is TRBV10-3; a weak D match, TRBD2 (6 bases). The germline V and J ends were trimmed by 6 bases and 5 bases, with 14 bases remaining between them. Per germline, CDR1 ENHRY and CDR2 SYGVKD. This CDR3 comprises 14 residues. The CDR3: CAISTGLLDNEQFF. The CDR3 region has the DNA TGTGCCATCAGCACGGGACTTTTAGACAATGAGCAGTTCTTC.

V usage is TRBV2 and J usage is TRBJ2-5, with D possibly being TRBD2 (5 bases). From germline, CDR1 is SNHLY and CDR2 FYNNEI. This CDR3 has 15 amino acids. The V end was cut by 2 bases, the J end by 1 base, with 11 bases between. The CDR3 sequence is CASSELRTFQETQYF. Written as DNA, the CDR3 is TGTGCCAGCAGTGAACTCCGGACTTTCCAAGAGACCCAGTACTTC.

The genes are TRBV11-1 and TRBJ2-2; a weak D match, TRBD1 (6 bases). Germline V gene data show CDR1 as SGHAT and CDR2 as FQDESV (reference sequence). This CDR3 comprises 14 residues. The V and J ends lost 5 bases and 2 bases respectively, with 9 bases between them. CDR3: CASSVDRNTGELFF. The CDR3, as DNA: TGTGCCAGCAGCGTGGACAGAAACACCGGGGAGCTGTTTTTT.

The genes are TRBV27 and TRBJ1-2; 7 nucleotides agree with TRBD1. Germline V lookup: CDR1 MNHEY, CDR2 SMNVEV (reference sequence). This CDR3 contains 16 residues. V lost 0 bases, J lost 6 bases, and 10 bases stayed unmatched. CDR3 region: CASSLSRRDSLNGYTF. DNA for the CDR3: TGTGCCAGCAGTTTATCGCGCCGGGACAGCCTCAATGGCTACACCTTC.

The genes are TRBV11-2 and TRBJ1-1, with D maybe TRBD1 (5 bases). This CDR3 comprises 15 residues. Germline V gene data show CDR1 as SGHAT and CDR2 as FQNNGV. V lost 5 bases to trimming and J lost 5 bases, with 18 bases between them. CDR3 residues: CASSKGVGGITEAFF. CDR3 in DNA: TGTGCCAGCAGCAAAGGGGTGGGGGGAATTACTGAAGCTTTCTTT.

The chain has TRBV10-2 and TRBJ2-3; D is undetermined. The length of the CDR3 is 14 residues. The V gene's germline CDR1 is WSHSY and CDR2 SAAADI. Trimming took 0 bases from V and 2 from J, leaving 6 bases between them. CDR3 residues: CASSESLTTDTQYF. For the CDR3, the DNA is TGCGCCAGCAGTGAGTCTTTAACCACAGATACGCAGTATTTT.

V and J are TRBV10-3 and TRBJ2-7; TRBD1 might be the D (5 bases). The V end was cut by 7 bases, the J end by 3 bases, with 16 bases between. The germline V gene has CDR1 ENHRY and CDR2 SYGVKD. This CDR3 is built from 14 residues. CDR3 sequence (DNA): TGTGCCATCAATGTGGGCGGAACAGGCTACGAGCAGTACTTC. Its protein is CAINVGGTGYEQYF.

V is TRBV28 and J is TRBJ2-7; D gene ambiguous. V was pared by 2 bases and J by 2 bases, with 13 bases between. The CDR3 spans 15 residues. Germline V CDR1 and CDR2: MDHEN, SYDVKM. This CDR3 reads CASSLAHVGTYEQYF. CDR3 nucleotide sequence: TGTGCCAGCAGTTTAGCACATGTCGGAACCTACGAGCAGTACTTC.

The gene calls are TRBV29-1 and TRBJ2-5; possibly TRBD1 for D (6 bases). With 7 bases removed from V and 1 base from J, the gap between germline ends came to 10 bases. The CDR3 has 12 amino acids. From germline, CDR1 is SQVTM and CDR2 ANQGSEA. DNA of the CDR3: TGCAGCGCAGGGGCTTCCCAAGAGACCCAGTACTTC. Translation: CSAGASQETQYF.

J is TRBJ1-5 and V is TRBV10-3; D gene uncertain. The length of the CDR3 is 15 residues. Trimming cost V 10 bases and J 0 bases, with 16 bases left between them. Germline V CDR1 and CDR2: ENHRY, SYGVKD. The CDR3 DNA is TGTGCCACCCGATGGAACGGGGATAGCAATCAGCCCCAGCATTTT. Its protein is CATRWNGDSNQPQHF.

This clone is termed medium-sized. The chain has TRBV18 and TRBJ1-1; D unresolved. V was trimmed by 5 bases and J by 7 bases, leaving 11 bases between them. Germline CDR1 reads KGHSH; CDR2 reads LQKENI. The CDR3 sequence is 12 residues long. The CDR3: CASSSGGYEAFF. Written as DNA, the CDR3 is TGTGCCAGCTCATCAGGCGGTTATGAAGCTTTCTTT.

Comments on this clone: Additional DNA sequences in this sample encode the identical CDR3. V and J are TRBV30 and TRBJ2-5; D is perhaps TRBD1 (6 bases). The length of the CDR3 is 13 residues. Germline V gene lookup returns CDR1 GTSNPN and CDR2 SVGIG (reference sequence). V gave up 4 bases and J gave up 5 bases, with 14 bases separating them. The CDR3 DNA sequence: TGTGCCTGGACCCTGGGGGCCGCGGAGACCCAGTACTTC. Translating gives CAWTLGAAETQYF.

V usage is TRBV2 and J usage is TRBJ2-1; no clear D. The CDR3 consists of 12 residues. V was clipped by 0 bases and J by 7 bases, with 4 bases between them. Germline assignment: CDR1 SNHLY and CDR2 FYNNEI. The CDR3 DNA is TGTGCCAGCAGTGAAGCGGGAAATGAGCAGTTCTTC. Its protein product is CASSEAGNEQFF.

J is TRBJ2-1 and V is TRBV7-9; 9 bases align to TRBD2. V shed 2 bases and J 6 bases; nucleotides not matched to a gene: 2. This CDR3 has 14 amino acids. Germline lookup yields CDR1 SEHNR and CDR2 FQNEAQ (reference sequence). The CDR3 region is CASSLLLAGNEQFF. CDR3 coding DNA: TGTGCCAGCAGCTTATTACTAGCGGGCAATGAGCAGTTCTTC.

The DNA of the CDR3 is TGCGCCAGCAGCCGGTCATTGGTGGTTAACACTGAAGCTTTCTTT. Amino acid sequence: CASSRSLVVNTEAFF. The chain links TRBV4-1 to TRBJ1-1; no clear D. Between the trimmed V and J ends, which lost 4 bases and 2 bases, there was a span of 14 bases. Germline V gene sequence: CDR1 MGHRA, CDR2 YSYEKL. The CDR3 sequence is 15 residues long.

Remarks on this clone: The same CDR3 arises from other DNA sequences in this sample as well. The V gene is TRBV27, the J gene TRBJ1-1; D remains unclear. CDR1 is MNHEY and CDR2 is SMNVEV in the germline V gene (reference sequence). V gave up 11 bases and J gave up 1 base, with 11 bases separating them. This CDR3 is built from 12 residues. CDR3 sequence: CASRVGNTEAFF. The CDR3 DNA reads as TGTGCCTCACGGGTCGGGAACACTGAAGCTTTCTTT.

This clone was seen just once. The chain employs TRBV14 and TRBJ2-1; unclear D gene. With 1 base removed from V and 9 bases from J, the gap between germline ends came to 16 bases. CDR1 is SGHDN, CDR2 FVKESK, per germline. The CDR3 is 15 residues long. The CDR3 reads CASSQVSPPSGEQFF. The DNA of the CDR3 is TGTGCCAGCAGCCAAGTATCCCCCCCATCCGGTGAGCAGTTCTTC. Complete variable domain (other parts from reference TRBV14 and TRBJ2-1): EAGVTQFPSHSVIEKGQTVTLRCDPISGHDNLYWYRRVMGKEIKFLLHFVKESKQDESGMPNNRFLAERTGGTYSTLKVQPAELEDSGVYFCASSQVSPPSGEQFFGPGTRLTVL.

CDR3 sequence: CASSIERERINTGELFF. CDR3 DNA sequence: TGTGCCAGCAGTATTGAGCGGGAACGGATCAACACCGGGGAGCTGTTTTTT. The chain links TRBV2 to TRBJ2-2, with 7 positions matching TRBD2. The V and J ends lost 5 bases and 2 bases, in that order; junction bases with no gene match: 11. Looked up from germline, CDR1 is SNHLY and CDR2 is FYNNEI. The CDR3 has 17 residues.